This T cell receptor beta chain was sequenced during a study of blood T cell repertoires in COVID-19. As for the study in general: Sources were T cells, B-cell-depleted T cells, or PBMCs; the material itself was cDNA or gDNA.

CDR1 and CDR2 from the germline V gene are SGDLS and YYNGEE. Germline trimming cut 2 bases from V and 0 bases from J; bases unmatched to any gene: 3. The CDR3 spans 16 residues. Researchers sorted participants into cohorts using their self-reported clinical history. Sequencing was performed with immunoSEQ multiplex PCR; in TCRdb, only in-frame clones are kept and a portion is missing. The sample contains about 57,000 clones, 80% to 90% of which appear only once. On this clone itself: The identical CDR3 is also encoded by other nucleotide sequences in the sample.

V and J are TRBV9 and TRBJ2-1; 9 bases agree with TRBD2. Specimen: PBMCs or T cells enriched from blood (not recorded which). This receptor was identified in a woman in her thirties or forties with acute COVID-19. CDR3 nucleotides: TGTGCCAGCAGCGTGGGTAGCGGGAGCTCCTACAATGAGCAGTTCTTC. Translating gives CASSVGSGSSYNEQFF.